Below are 25 T cell receptor beta chains sequenced from a single sample in a study of patients and donors after allogeneic stem cell transplantation. TCRdb independently ran MiXCR on the RT-PCR reads; one entry per CDR3 protein. The data show some 960,000 distinct CDR3 sequences, approximately 19% seen once. Sequenced input: blood, either unsorted or a sorted T cell fraction (not recorded which). These receptors were collected from a human donor who was either an allogeneic HSCT recipient or a stem cell or donor lymphocyte infusion donor (not recorded which). It is not recorded whose cells these are; they may come from a transplant donor.

This clonotype was observed a few times. The chain combines TRBV20-1 with TRBJ1-1; tentative D call: TRBD1 (5 bases). The germline gives CDR1 DFQATT, CDR2 SNEGSKA (reference sequence). CDR3 length: 13 residues. CDR3 in amino acids: CCSPPPGHTEAFF. The CDR3 coding sequence is TGCTGCTCCCCTCCGCCAGGGCACACTGAAGCTTTCTTT.

This chain connects TRBV3-1 to TRBJ2-5; TRBD2 agrees at 15 bases. The V gene's germline CDR1 is LGHDT and CDR2 YNNKEL (reference sequence). The V and J ends lost 4 bases and 4 bases, in that order; junction bases with no gene match: 10. This CDR3 region has 18 residues. CDR3: CASSPGLAGGGRRETQYF. The DNA for the CDR3 is TGTGCCAGCAGCCCGGGACTAGCGGGAGGAGGTCGGCGAGAGACCCAGTACTTC.

The V gene is TRBV11-2, the J gene TRBJ1-4, with D unresolved. Trimming pared 8 bases from V and 7 bases from J, leaving 14 bases between. The germline CDR1 and CDR2 sequences are SGHAT and FQNNGV. The CDR3 consists of 13 residues. As DNA, the CDR3 is TGTGCCAGCGCTGGTGCTGTCGGTGAAAAACTGTTTTTT. Translating gives CASAGAVGEKLFF.

In this sample, this clonotype turned up a few times. This sequence joins TRBV6-2 or TRBV6-3 and TRBJ2-5, with 13 bases fitting TRBD2. Germline values: CDR1 MNHEY, CDR2 SVGEGT. The CDR3 loop spans 16 amino acids. Trimming removed 10 bases from V and 4 bases from J; junction bases left unmatched: 12. CDR3 loop: CATLTTSGRAPETQYF. CDR3 bases: TGTGCCACCCTGACCACTAGCGGGAGGGCCCCAGAGACCCAGTACTTC.

The CDR3 bases are TGTGCCAGCAGCTCTCCCTTTCTTGACTACGAGCAGTACTTC. This translates into CASSSPFLDYEQYF. The chain recombines TRBV7-2 with TRBJ2-7; D is unresolved. Germline V CDR1 and CDR2: SGHTA, FQGNSA. Trimming removed 4 bases at V and 3 bases at J, with 13 bases between. This CDR3 spans 14 amino acids.

This clonotype showed up many times. This chain links TRBV5-1 with TRBJ2-3, with 7 bases that match TRBD2. The CDR3 consists of 15 residues. The germline V gene encodes CDR1 SGHRS and CDR2 YFSETQ. The V segment lost 2 bases and the J segment 5 bases; nucleotides outside the gene matches: 8. In DNA form, the CDR3 reads TGCGCCAGCAGCTTAGGAGGGAGGGCCGAAGATACGCAGTATTTT. Protein sequence: CASSLGGRAEDTQYF.

The gene calls are TRBV6-5 and TRBJ1-1; 10 bases are shared with TRBD1. J lost 11 bases, V lost 6 bases, and 3 bases had no gene match. CDR1 is MNHEY, CDR2 SVGAGI, per germline. CDR3 size: 11 residues. The CDR3 protein is CASRRQGAAFF. In DNA form, the CDR3 reads TGTGCCAGCAGACGACAGGGGGCGGCTTTCTTT.

V is TRBV10-3 and J is TRBJ2-1; 8 bases map to TRBD2. The junction had 11 bases not matched to a gene; V was cut back by 6 bases and J by 7 bases. Germline V gene lookup returns CDR1 ENHRY and CDR2 SYGVKD. CDR3 length: 15 amino acids. The CDR3 region is CAISSRGGDGNEQFF. The CDR3 nucleotides read TGTGCCATCAGCTCCCGGGGGGGCGATGGGAATGAGCAGTTCTTC.

There are a few counts of this clonotype. The chain couples TRBV20-1 to TRBJ1-3; D is unclear. CDR3 length: 13 amino acids. Per germline, CDR1 DFQATT and CDR2 SNEGSKA (reference sequence). V gave up 3 bases and J gave up 4 bases, with 10 bases separating them. The chain's CDR3 is CSASAREGNTIYF. The DNA of the CDR3 is TGCAGTGCTAGTGCCCGGGAGGGAAACACCATATATTTT.

This clonotype was seen many times. The chain links TRBV4-2 to TRBJ1-1, with D hard to call. Trimming left V 3 bases short and J 3 bases short, with 20 bases between. Looked up from germline, CDR1 is LGHNA and CDR2 is YNFKEQ. The CDR3 totals 17 residues. The CDR3 protein is CASSHGRKSGMYTEAFF. As DNA, the CDR3 is TGTGCCAGCAGCCACGGCCGGAAATCAGGAATGTACACTGAAGCTTTCTTT.

This clonotype has just a few counts. The rearrangement joins TRBV29-1 to TRBJ1-1; 8 positions agree with TRBD1. Germline V gene sequence: CDR1 SQVTM, CDR2 ANQGSEA. The trim removed 5 bases at V and 5 bases at J, leaving 10 bases unmatched. CDR3 length: 14 amino acids. The CDR3 sequence is CSVSMDRERTEAFF. The DNA for the CDR3 is TGCAGCGTTTCGATGGACAGGGAGAGGACTGAAGCTTTCTTT.

The chain recombines TRBV2 with TRBJ1-5, with TRBD1 as a possible D gene (6 bases). This CDR3 contains 14 residues. Germline assignment: CDR1 SNHLY and CDR2 FYNNEI. With 3 bases removed from V and 6 bases from J, the gap between germline ends came to 12 bases. The CDR3 loop is CASSDWDMVQPQHF. CDR3 bases: TGTGCCAGCAGTGACTGGGACATGGTTCAGCCCCAGCATTTT.

The rearrangement joins TRBV6-5 to TRBJ1-5; D remains unclear. Germline V gene sequence: CDR1 MNHEY, CDR2 SVGAGI. Deletions cut 2 bases from V and 15 bases from J, with 20 bases between. This CDR3 region has 14 residues. The CDR3 bases are TGTGCCAGCAGTTACACCCGTGAGGGTTCTTCGATGCATTTT. Protein product: CASSYTREGSSMHF.

This clonotype was counted between two and nine times. The rearrangement uses TRBV7-8 and TRBJ2-1; TRBD2 agrees at 12 bases. V lost 4 bases, J lost 9 bases, and 1 base stayed unmatched. The germline gives CDR1 SGHVS, CDR2 FQNEAQ. The CDR3 covers 13 residues. The CDR3 loop is CASSSSGRGEQFF. The CDR3 bases are TGTGCCAGCAGCTCTAGCGGGAGGGGTGAGCAGTTCTTC.

V is TRBV6-1 and J is TRBJ2-1, with TRBD2 matching 8 bases. This CDR3 has 16 residues. Germline lookup yields CDR1 MNHNS and CDR2 SASEGT. The ends lost 9 bases at V and 7 bases at J; junction bases unmatched: 17. The CDR3 DNA follows: TGTGCCAGTTTCTTCGAGCGGGAGCCCTTGGGGAATGAGCAGTTCTTC. This encodes CASFFEREPLGNEQFF.

This clonotype was observed a few times. V is TRBV4-3 and J is TRBJ2-2, with 10 bases fitting TRBD2. CDR1 and CDR2 from the germline V gene are LGHNA and YSLEER. The CDR3 spans 16 residues. The trim removed 4 bases at V and 7 bases at J, leaving 9 bases unmatched. CDR3 sequence: CASSPRAGGLVGELFF. The CDR3 nucleotides are TGCGCCAGCAGCCCACGAGCGGGGGGGCTTGTCGGGGAGCTGTTTTTT.

This clonotype was seen a few times. The chain recombines TRBV25-1 with TRBJ2-2; D call uncertain. CDR1 and CDR2 (germline): MGHDK, SYGVNS. V was trimmed by 1 base and J by 3 bases, leaving 9 bases between them. CDR3 size: 15 residues. The CDR3 DNA reads as TGTGCCAGCAGTGAATCCTGGGGTTACACCGGGGAGCTGTTTTTT. Translation gives CASSESWGYTGELFF.

Ten or more counts support this clonotype. The chain couples TRBV5-6 to TRBJ2-7; D is ambiguous. The CDR3 totals 11 residues. V gave up 2 bases and J gave up 4 bases, with 4 bases separating them. Per germline, CDR1 SGHDT and CDR2 YYEEEE. CDR3 sequence reads: CASSFKYEQYF. The CDR3 nucleotides are TGTGCCAGCAGCTTTAAATACGAGCAGTACTTC.

This chain connects TRBV29-1 to TRBJ2-5; unclear D gene. This CDR3 is built from 13 residues. Germline-derived CDR1 and CDR2 are SQVTM and ANQGSEA. V was cut by 1 base and J by 5 bases, with 11 bases left in between. The CDR3 DNA reads TGCAGCGTTGAAGTACCATCGCCGGAGACCCAGTACTTC. Its protein is CSVEVPSPETQYF. Using reference TRBV29-1 and TRBJ2-5 for the parts outside the CDR3, the full variable domain is SAVISQKPSRDICQRGTSLTIQCQVDSQVTMMFWYRQQPGQSLTLIATANQGSEATYESGFVIDKFPISRPNLTFSTLTVSNMSPEDSSIYLCSVEVPSPETQYFGPGTRLLVL.

The V and J genes are TRBV11-1 and TRBJ2-3, with 7 nucleotides matching TRBD2. Germline CDR1 is SGHAT and CDR2 is FQDESV (reference sequence). Trimming at V came to 5 bases and at J to 0 bases, leaving 5 bases not matched to a gene. CDR3 length equals 15 residues. Written as DNA, the CDR3 is TGTGCCAGCAGCACACTAGCGCAAAGCACAGATACGCAGTATTTT. Residues: CASSTLAQSTDTQYF.

There are a few counts of this clonotype. The chain couples TRBV29-1 to TRBJ2-1; 9 nucleotides line up with TRBD2. Trimming cost V 7 bases and J 8 bases; bases outside gene matches: 18. This CDR3 is built from 16 residues. Germline V gene sequence: CDR1 SQVTM, CDR2 ANQGSEA. CDR3 in DNA: TGCAGCGCCATGGGGGGATTCGCGGGAGGGCCCGATGAGCAGTTCTTC. Protein sequence: CSAMGGFAGGPDEQFF.

The sample holds a few counts of this clonotype. The chain employs TRBV5-1 and TRBJ2-7; D possibly corresponds to TRBD1 (6 bases). The CDR3 consists of 14 residues. Per germline, CDR1 SGHRS and CDR2 YFSETQ. Trimming took 0 bases from V and 2 from J, leaving 9 bases between them. In DNA form, the CDR3 reads TGCGCCAGCAGCTTGGAGGACAGCCCCTACGAGCAGTACTTC. Translation: CASSLEDSPYEQYF.

This clonotype was detected a few times. The CDR3 coding sequence is TGTGCCAGCAGACCCCGGGGGGGTAAACTGGTATTGGATTTCTTT. Amino acid sequence: CASRPRGGKLVLDFF. V gene TRBV27 combines with J gene TRBJ1-1, with D tentatively TRBD1 (5 bases). CDR3 length: 15 residues. Between the trimmed V and J ends, which lost 6 bases and 13 bases, there was a span of 27 bases. Germline V lookup: CDR1 MNHEY, CDR2 SMNVEV (reference sequence).

The rearrangement joins TRBV6-2 or TRBV6-3 to TRBJ2-5, with 8 bases that match TRBD1. V lost 9 bases, J lost 2 bases, and 23 bases stayed unmatched. The CDR3 has 19 amino acids. Germline CDR1 is MNHEY and CDR2 is SVGEGT. The CDR3 DNA sequence: TGTGCCAGTTTTACCCAGGGGGCGAACACCGGAGAACTTCAAGAGACCCAGTACTTC. Amino acids: CASFTQGANTGELQETQYF.

The CDR3 sequence: CSARVPAHYGYTF. In DNA form, the CDR3 reads TGCAGTGCTAGAGTGCCAGCTCACTATGGCTACACCTTC. V usage is TRBV20-1 and J usage is TRBJ1-2; D not certain. The CDR3 sequence is 13 residues long. Looked up from germline, CDR1 is DFQATT and CDR2 is SNEGSKA (reference sequence). Trimming cost V 1 base and J 3 bases, with 9 bases left between them.